These 9 T cell receptor beta chains were all obtained from the same sample, sequenced in a study of T-cell memory formation after mild COVID-19. One entry per CDR3 protein results from TCRdb running MiXCR on the 5' RACE reads. The data hold just over 200,000 distinct CDR3 sequences, with around 8.8% observed a single time. Sequences were obtained from PBMCs or a T cell subset sorted from them (not recorded which). The receptors shown here come from a man aged 18 to 29 who had mild COVID-19 (a few samples of this study predate the infection). Cell type and time point are not known.

This clonotype was seen ten or more times. The chain joins TRBV6-1 to TRBJ2-3; D uncertain. The germline V gene encodes CDR1 MNHNS and CDR2 SASEGT. Trimming cost V 3 bases and J 7 bases, with 17 bases left between them. The CDR3 extends over 15 amino acids. CDR3: CASSDTGSLRNTQYF. The CDR3 coding sequence is TGTGCCAGCAGTGATACCGGCAGCTTGAGGAATACGCAGTATTTT.

This clonotype has only a few counts. The V and J genes are TRBV11-2 and TRBJ2-3; D possibly matches TRBD1 or TRBD2 (5 bases each). The germline CDR1 and CDR2 sequences are SGHAT and FQNNGV. Trimming stripped 7 bases from V and 9 bases from J, with 11 bases between. The CDR3 runs to 11 residues. The CDR3 DNA reads TGTGCCAGCAAATCCGAGGGGACGCAGTATTTT. Translating gives CASKSEGTQYF.

The chain is built from TRBV12-3 or TRBV12-4 and TRBJ2-7; no reliable D call. V was clipped by 6 bases and J by 7 bases, with 13 bases between them. This CDR3 has 12 residues. CDR3 residues: CASSLDLGEQYF. In DNA, the CDR3 is TGTGCCAGCAGCCTCGACCTGGGGGAGCAGTACTTC.

The chain recombines TRBV11-2 with TRBJ1-2; 7 bases fit TRBD1. Germline-derived CDR1 and CDR2 are SGHAT and FQNNGV. The CDR3 covers 14 residues. The ends lost 5 bases at V and 3 bases at J; junction bases unmatched: 6. CDR3: CASSPRGRYYGYTF. CDR3 DNA: TGTGCCAGCAGCCCGAGGGGGCGGTACTATGGCTACACCTTC. Variable domain in full (rest from reference TRBV11-2 and TRBJ1-2): EAGVAQSPRYKIIEKRQSVAFWCNPISGHATLYWYQQILGQGPKLLIQFQNNGVVDDSQLPKDRFSAERLKGVDSTLKIQPAKLEDSAVYLCASSPRGRYYGYTFGSGTRLTVV.

V gene TRBV5-4 combines with J gene TRBJ2-4; D unresolved. V lost 5 bases and J lost 0, with 6 bases in between. CDR3 length: 13 amino acids. Germline CDR1 SGHNT, CDR2 YYREEE (reference sequence). CDR3 loop: CASSVLAKNIQYF. The CDR3 region has the DNA TGTGCCAGCAGTGTGTTAGCCAAAAACATTCAGTACTTC.

The V and J genes are TRBV14 and TRBJ2-2; no firm D call. V shed 4 bases and J shed 1 base, with 10 bases lying between them. The CDR3 totals 15 residues. Germline V CDR1 and CDR2: SGHDN, FVKESK. In DNA, the CDR3 is TGTGCCAGCAGCCCCAAGGTCGTGAACACCGGGGAGCTGTTTTTT. Translation gives CASSPKVVNTGELFF.

This clonotype turned up a few times. The V call is TRBV12-5, the J call TRBJ1-5, with 7 bases fitting TRBD1. J was trimmed by 2 bases and V by 4 bases; bases with no gene match: 8. Germline CDR1 is LGHNT and CDR2 is FRNRAP. This CDR3 is built from 16 residues. CDR3 DNA sequence: TGTGCTAGTGGTTCACGACAGGGAGTTGGCAATCAGCCCCAGCATTTT. It translates to CASGSRQGVGNQPQHF. The full variable domain, completed using reference TRBV12-5 and TRBJ1-5, is DARVTQTPRHKVTEMGQEVTMRCQPILGHNTVFWYRQTMMQGLELLAYFRNRAPLDDSGMPKDRFSAEMPDATLATLKIQPSEPRDSAVYFCASGSRQGVGNQPQHFGDGTRLSIL.

There are a few counts of this clonotype. For the CDR3, the DNA is TGTGCCAGCAGCTATCTAGGCCTAGTTGACCAAGAGACCCAGTACTTC. This gives the protein CASSYLGLVDQETQYF. The chain is built from TRBV7-9 and TRBJ2-5; D is undetermined. Germline CDR1 is SEHNR and CDR2 is FQNEAQ (reference sequence). The CDR3 totals 16 residues. V was cut by 4 bases and J by 0 bases, with 15 bases left in between. The full variable domain, with the rest looked up from reference TRBV7-9 and TRBJ2-5, is DTGVSQNPRHKITKRGQNVTFRCDPISEHNRLYWYRQTLGQGPEFLTYFQNEAQLEKSRLLSDRFSAERPKGSFSTLEIQRTEQGDSAMYLCASSYLGLVDQETQYFGPGTRLLVL.

The J gene is TRBJ1-2, the V gene TRBV5-6; D is unresolved. Germline lookup yields CDR1 SGHDT and CDR2 YYEEEE. CDR3 size: 13 residues. Between the trimmed V and J ends, which lost 1 base and 2 bases, there was a span of 6 bases. This chain's CDR3 is CASSLRQNYGYTF. The CDR3 DNA follows: TGTGCCAGCAGCTTGAGGCAGAACTATGGCTACACCTTC.